The rows below give T cell receptor beta chains drawn from one sample of a study of blood T cell repertoires in COVID-19. TCRdb's table, derived via immunoSEQ multiplex PCR, lists solely in-frame clones and lacks some. The table has 99,000 or so clones, around 81% seen once. The sequenced sample consisted of peripheral blood. All receptors derive from a woman in her sixties or seventies with acute or convalescent COVID-19. Each CDR3 is given with its conserved first and last residue. A D gene is named only where the DNA matches it firmly. Only some rows state a clone size, as once, few, many or a class for expanded clones.

d_gene	v_gene	j_gene	abundance	CDR3nt	CDR3aa
TRBD1	TRBV5-6	TRBJ2-7	.	TGTGCCAGCAGCTTCGGACAGGGGACCTACGAGCAGTACTTC	CASSFGQGTYEQYF
TRBD1	TRBV4-2	TRBJ2-7	.	TGTGCCAGCAGCCAAGGAGGATCGAGACAGGGGACCTACGAGCAGTACTTC	CASSQGGSRQGTYEQYF
.	TRBV9	TRBJ1-2	.	TGTGCCAGCAGCGTAGAAACAGGGCGGAACTATGGCTACACCTTC	CASSVETGRNYGYTF
.	TRBV7-9	TRBJ1-1	.	TGTGCCAGCAGCCCCCTCCTGGACCCGGCGGGCGCTTTCTTT	CASSPLLDPAGAFF
TRBD1	TRBV30	TRBJ1-5	once	TGTGCCTGGAGCCCACAGGGGCTGCATCAGCCCCAGCATTTT	CAWSPQGLHQPQHF
TRBD1	TRBV5-4	TRBJ2-2	.	TGTGCCAGCAGCCCCCCAGTGGGACAGGGACACACCGGGGAGCTGTTTTTT	CASSPPVGQGHTGELFF
.	TRBV28	TRBJ1-6	few	TGTGCCAGCAGTTTACAGAATTCACCCCTCCACTTT	CASSLQNSPLHF
.	TRBV10-3	TRBJ1-3	.	TGTGCCATCAGTGAGGCAATAGGGGGATCAACTGGAAACACCATATATTTT	CAISEAIGGSTGNTIYF
.	TRBV29-1	TRBJ2-7	.	TGCAGCGTTGAATTGGCCAGGGACTACGAGCAGTACTTC	CSVELARDYEQYF
TRBD1	TRBV10-3	TRBJ2-7	.	TGTGCCATCAGCAAACAGGGGGCTTACGAGCAGTACTTC	CAISKQGAYEQYF
TRBD1	TRBV19	TRBJ1-2	.	TGTGCCAGTACCCAAAGAGGTCAGGGGGCGCGGTATGGCTACACCTTC	CASTQRGQGARYGYTF
TRBD2	TRBV7-2	TRBJ2-3	once	TGTGCCAGCAGCTCCGGGACTAGCGGGGTTCATACGCAGTATTTT	CASSSGTSGVHTQYF
.	TRBV28	TRBJ2-7	once	TGTGCCAGCAGTTTGATCGCAGGGTCCTCAACCTACGAGCAGTACTTC	CASSLIAGSSTYEQYF
TRBD1	TRBV30	TRBJ1-3	.	TGTGCCTGGATCCGGGACAGAGGAAACACCATATATTTT	CAWIRDRGNTIYF
TRBD2	TRBV29-1	TRBJ2-1	few	TGCAGCGTTGTTCTTACTAGCGGCAATGAGCAGTTCTTC	CSVVLTSGNEQFF
TRBD1	TRBV7-9	TRBJ1-6	.	TGTGCCAGCAGCGACGGGACAGGAGCATCACCCCTCCACTTT	CASSDGTGASPLHF
.	TRBV6-2/TRBV6-3	TRBJ2-3	.	TGTGCCAGCAGTTACTCCCACACAGATACGCAGTATTTT	CASSYSHTDTQYF
.	TRBV5-1	TRBJ1-1	.	TGCGCCAGCAGCTTGGCAGGGATGACTGAAGCTTTCTTT	CASSLAGMTEAFF
TRBD2	TRBV19	TRBJ2-7	.	TGTGCCAGTAGCCTCCGGGCCGGGACTAGCGGGGGTCCAGCCTACGAGCAGTACTTC	CASSLRAGTSGGPAYEQYF
.	TRBV28	TRBJ1-5	.	TGTGCCAGCAGTTTATCGCCTGGGAGTCAGCCCCAGCATTTT	CASSLSPGSQPQHF
TRBD2	TRBV15	TRBJ2-1	.	TGTGCCACCAGCGAATCTAGCGGGAGGATCTACAATGAGCAGTTCTTC	CATSESSGRIYNEQFF
.	TRBV19	TRBJ2-1	.	TGTGCCAGTAGTCTCGGACAGTACAATGAGCAGTTCTTC	CASSLGQYNEQFF
TRBD1	TRBV12-3/TRBV12-4	TRBJ1-1	.	TGTGCCAGCAGTTCCCAGGGGGGCCCCGAAGCTTTCTTT	CASSSQGGPEAFF
.	TRBV9	TRBJ1-1	.	TGTGCCAGCAGCGTAGAACCCAGGGGAGAGACTGAAGCTTTCTTT	CASSVEPRGETEAFF
TRBD2	TRBV13	TRBJ2-1	.	TGTGCCAGCAGCTTAGGGTCCCTAGGGACTAGCGGGCGGGGATGGGAGGAGCAGTTCTTC	CASSLGSLGTSGRGWEEQFF
.	TRBV7-2	TRBJ1-1	.	TGTGCCAGCAGCCTGCAGGGCCAGAACACTGAAGCTTTCTTT	CASSLQGQNTEAFF
TRBD2	TRBV14	TRBJ2-1	.	TGTGCCAGCAGCCGGACTAGTGGCAATGAGCAGTTCTTC	CASSRTSGNEQFF
TRBD2	TRBV27	TRBJ2-7	.	TGTGCCAGCAGTTTTAAGTGGGGGGGCTACGAGCAGTACTTC	CASSFKWGGYEQYF
.	TRBV5-1	TRBJ1-1	.	TGCGCCAGCAGCTTCTTTGCGGGGTTGGGCACTGAAGCTTTCTTT	CASSFFAGLGTEAFF
.	TRBV4-1	TRBJ2-4	few	TGCGCCAGCAGCCAAGCCTCAACAGGGAGCAAAAACATTCAGTACTTC	CASSQASTGSKNIQYF
.	TRBV4-3	TRBJ1-5	.	TGCGCCAGCAGCCAATCGACAGGAAGCAATCAGCCCCAGCATTTT	CASSQSTGSNQPQHF
.	TRBV28	TRBJ1-2	.	TGTGCCAGCAGTTTACCCCTAGAACCTTATTGCTACACCTTC	CASSLPLEPYCYTF
TRBD1	TRBV13	TRBJ1-1	few	TGTGCCAGCAGCGACCATCACGTGACAGGGGTCACTGAAGCTTTCTTT	CASSDHHVTGVTEAFF
.	TRBV30	TRBJ2-3	once	TGTGCCTGGAACCGAGGCACAGATACGCAGTATTTT	CAWNRGTDTQYF
TRBD2	TRBV4-1	TRBJ2-3	.	TGCGCCAGCAGCCCCACAGGACTAGCGGGGAACACAGATACGCAGTATTTT	CASSPTGLAGNTDTQYF
TRBD1	TRBV18	TRBJ1-2	.	TGTGCCAGCTCACCACCCGAACAGGGGAAGGGCTACACCTTC	CASSPPEQGKGYTF
TRBD1	TRBV7-9	TRBJ2-3	.	TGTGCCAGCAGTCCGGGACAGGGCACCGATACGCAGTATTTT	CASSPGQGTDTQYF
TRBD1	TRBV7-9	TRBJ1-3	.	TGTGCCAGCAGCCAGGGACAGGGGAACACCATATATTTT	CASSQGQGNTIYF
.	TRBV6-5	TRBJ2-2	.	TGTGCCAGCAGTTTTATTTACAGGGATATCGGGGAGCTGTTTTTT	CASSFIYRDIGELFF
TRBD1	TRBV5-4	TRBJ2-7	.	TGTGCCAGCAGCCTTCATAACAGGGGCAACGAGCAGTACTTC	CASSLHNRGNEQYF
.	TRBV20-1	TRBJ2-7	.	TGCAGTGCTAGTAGAGGTGACGAGCAGTACTTC	CSASRGDEQYF
TRBD1	TRBV5-4	TRBJ1-6	few	TGTGCCAGCAGACCCACAGGGGACAATTCACCCCTCCACTTT	CASRPTGDNSPLHF